A selection of T cell receptor beta chains follows, all from one sample in a study of T cell changes during pregnancy in multiple sclerosis. The table came from immunoSEQ multiplex PCR; TCRdb's copy has only in-frame clones and leaves some out. The sample lists about 98,000 clones, approximately 90% occurring once. Source: peripheral blood, taken after pregnancy. The source of these receptors is a female donor in good health, enrolled as a control in a pregnancy study. Both conserved end residues are part of each CDR3. The D gene is left open where the match is weak. Clone size is stated in some rows and not others, as once, few, many or a class when expanded.

d_call: TRBD1; j_call: TRBJ2-2; clone_size: .; v_call: TRBV18; cdr3_nt: TGTGCCAGCTCACTGGGACAGTCCGGGGAGCTGTTTTTT; cdr3_aa: CASSLGQSGELFF
d_call: .; j_call: TRBJ1-3; clone_size: .; v_call: TRBV28; cdr3_nt: TGTGCCAGCAGTTTAACAGGGAGTCCTGGATCTGGAAACACCATATATTTT; cdr3_aa: CASSLTGSPGSGNTIYF
d_call: .; j_call: TRBJ1-4; clone_size: .; v_call: TRBV5-6; cdr3_nt: TGTGCCAGCAGCTTGTTTCCCGGGGAAAAACTGTTTTTT; cdr3_aa: CASSLFPGEKLFF
d_call: .; j_call: TRBJ2-7; clone_size: .; v_call: TRBV19; cdr3_nt: TGTGCCAGTAGTATCCTCGGCGAGCAGTACTTC; cdr3_aa: CASSILGEQYF
d_call: .; j_call: TRBJ1-6; clone_size: once; v_call: TRBV2; cdr3_nt: TGTGCCGGGGCGGGAGATTCTTATAATTCACCCCTCCACTTT; cdr3_aa: CAGAGDSYNSPLHF
d_call: TRBD1; j_call: TRBJ2-5; clone_size: .; v_call: TRBV6-5; cdr3_nt: TGTGCCAGCAGTTACCAGGGGGCGAGGGAGACCCAGTACTTC; cdr3_aa: CASSYQGARETQYF
d_call: .; j_call: TRBJ2-7; clone_size: .; v_call: TRBV7-9; cdr3_nt: TGTGCCAGCGAGACACGGGGGGAGCAGTACTTC; cdr3_aa: CASETRGEQYF
d_call: .; j_call: TRBJ2-7; clone_size: few; v_call: TRBV2; cdr3_nt: TGTGCCAGCAGTGATACCCGTCTGGGGCGGGGCAGGGGGGCCTACGAGCAGTACTTC; cdr3_aa: CASSDTRLGRGRGAYEQYF
d_call: .; j_call: TRBJ2-6; clone_size: .; v_call: TRBV28; cdr3_nt: TGTGCCAGCAGCCCTAAACTATCTGGGGCCAACGTCCTGACTTTC; cdr3_aa: CASSPKLSGANVLTF
d_call: TRBD2; j_call: TRBJ2-1; clone_size: .; v_call: TRBV5-1; cdr3_nt: TGCGCCAGCCAGCCAGAACCGTCCGTAGCGGGAGGCTACTACAATGAGCAGTTCTTC; cdr3_aa: CASQPEPSVAGGYYNEQFF
d_call: .; j_call: TRBJ2-7; clone_size: .; v_call: TRBV5-1; cdr3_nt: TGCGCCAGCAGCTTGGAAGGGAGGTACGAGCAGTACTTC; cdr3_aa: CASSLEGRYEQYF
d_call: TRBD2; j_call: TRBJ2-3; clone_size: .; v_call: TRBV7-3; cdr3_nt: TGTGCCAGCAGCCCCATAGCGGGGGGGCGGGCAGATACGCAGTATTTT; cdr3_aa: CASSPIAGGRADTQYF
d_call: .; j_call: TRBJ1-4; clone_size: .; v_call: TRBV4-2; cdr3_nt: TGTGCCAGCAGCCAGGAAGCAGGGCGAAATGAAAAACTGTTTTTT; cdr3_aa: CASSQEAGRNEKLFF
d_call: TRBD2; j_call: TRBJ2-7; clone_size: .; v_call: TRBV28; cdr3_nt: TGTGCCAGCATTCCTAGCGGGAGGGGCAGGTACGAGCAGTACTTC; cdr3_aa: CASIPSGRGRYEQYF
d_call: .; j_call: TRBJ1-5; clone_size: .; v_call: TRBV27; cdr3_nt: TGTGCCAGCAGGGACAGTAGCAATCAGCCCCAGCATTTT; cdr3_aa: CASRDSSNQPQHF
d_call: .; j_call: TRBJ1-1; clone_size: .; v_call: TRBV19; cdr3_nt: TGTGCCAGTAAGGAGGGGCATTTAGTAAACACTGAAGCTTTCTTT; cdr3_aa: CASKEGHLVNTEAFF
d_call: .; j_call: TRBJ2-7; clone_size: once; v_call: TRBV5-5; cdr3_nt: TGTGCCAGCAGCTTGGTATCCACAGGAACCGAGCAGTACTTC; cdr3_aa: CASSLVSTGTEQYF
d_call: .; j_call: TRBJ2-1; clone_size: .; v_call: TRBV27; cdr3_nt: TGTGCCAGCAGTTTAGAGGGCTACAATGAGCAGTTCTTC; cdr3_aa: CASSLEGYNEQFF
d_call: .; j_call: TRBJ1-1; clone_size: .; v_call: TRBV6-1; cdr3_nt: TGTGCCAGCAGCAGAATCTTCTTT; cdr3_aa: CASSRIFF
d_call: TRBD1; j_call: TRBJ2-5; clone_size: .; v_call: TRBV2; cdr3_nt: TGTGCCAGCAGTCGCAATGGACAGGGGTTTCCAGAGACCCAGTACTTC; cdr3_aa: CASSRNGQGFPETQYF
d_call: TRBD2; j_call: TRBJ2-1; clone_size: .; v_call: TRBV18; cdr3_nt: TGTGCCAGCTCACCGACTAGCGGGCGCAATGAGCAGTTCTTC; cdr3_aa: CASSPTSGRNEQFF
d_call: .; j_call: TRBJ2-1; clone_size: .; v_call: TRBV7-9; cdr3_nt: TGTGCCAGCAGCTTAACGGGGATGGGGTCCTACAATGAGCAGTTCTTC; cdr3_aa: CASSLTGMGSYNEQFF
d_call: .; j_call: TRBJ1-2; clone_size: .; v_call: TRBV5-4; cdr3_nt: TGTGCCAGCAGCTTGTCCACTAACTATGGCTACACCTTC; cdr3_aa: CASSLSTNYGYTF
d_call: .; j_call: TRBJ2-1; clone_size: .; v_call: TRBV27; cdr3_nt: TGTGCCAGCGGAAGGTCCGCGGACTCCTACAATGAGCAGTTCTTC; cdr3_aa: CASGRSADSYNEQFF
d_call: .; j_call: TRBJ1-1; clone_size: .; v_call: TRBV19; cdr3_nt: TGTGCCAGTCGACCCCAGGGAAGTGAAGCTTTCTTT; cdr3_aa: CASRPQGSEAFF
d_call: .; j_call: TRBJ1-1; clone_size: .; v_call: TRBV5-6; cdr3_nt: TGTGCCAGCAGTATGCGACGAGGAGCCAACAAAGCTTTCTTT; cdr3_aa: CASSMRRGANKAFF
d_call: .; j_call: TRBJ1-5; clone_size: .; v_call: TRBV19; cdr3_nt: TGTGCCGGGGCACAGGGTCCAAATCAGCCCCAGCATTTT; cdr3_aa: CAGAQGPNQPQHF
d_call: .; j_call: TRBJ1-1; clone_size: few; v_call: TRBV7-9; cdr3_nt: TGTGCCAGCCTGAGGGTGAACACTGAAGCTTTCTTT; cdr3_aa: CASLRVNTEAFF
d_call: .; j_call: TRBJ2-2; clone_size: .; v_call: TRBV28; cdr3_nt: TGTGCCAGCAGTTTAGCAGGGCTCTACACCGGGGAGCTGTTTTTT; cdr3_aa: CASSLAGLYTGELFF
d_call: TRBD1; j_call: TRBJ1-5; clone_size: .; v_call: TRBV7-3; cdr3_nt: TGTGCCAGCAGCCCGACAGGGGTGGGCGGCAATCAGCCCCAGCATTTT; cdr3_aa: CASSPTGVGGNQPQHF
d_call: TRBD1; j_call: TRBJ1-2; clone_size: .; v_call: TRBV27; cdr3_nt: TGTGCCAGCAGTCAGTGGACAGGAGCTAACTATGGCTACACCTTC; cdr3_aa: CASSQWTGANYGYTF
d_call: .; j_call: TRBJ1-1; clone_size: many; v_call: TRBV7-9; cdr3_nt: TGTGCCAGCAGCCGCGGGACGAACACTGAAGCTTTCTTT; cdr3_aa: CASSRGTNTEAFF
d_call: .; j_call: TRBJ2-6; clone_size: .; v_call: TRBV9; cdr3_nt: TGTGCCAGCAGCGTAGTGTTACCCGACAGAGGGGCCAACGTCCTGACTTTC; cdr3_aa: CASSVVLPDRGANVLTF
d_call: .; j_call: TRBJ1-1; clone_size: .; v_call: TRBV19; cdr3_nt: TGTGCCAGTAGTACACGGGACACTTACACTGAAGCTTTCTTT; cdr3_aa: CASSTRDTYTEAFF
d_call: TRBD1; j_call: TRBJ1-2; clone_size: .; v_call: TRBV5-1; cdr3_nt: TGCGCCAGCACTGAGGACAGGGGGCACCGTGGCTACACCTTC; cdr3_aa: CASTEDRGHRGYTF
d_call: .; j_call: TRBJ1-5; clone_size: .; v_call: TRBV27; cdr3_nt: TGTGCCAGCAGACCCTCGGGGGGCAATCAGCCCCAGCATTTT; cdr3_aa: CASRPSGGNQPQHF
d_call: .; j_call: TRBJ2-2; clone_size: .; v_call: TRBV4-1; cdr3_nt: TGCGCCAGCAGCCAAGGTATTGCCGGGGAGCTGTTTTTT; cdr3_aa: CASSQGIAGELFF
d_call: TRBD1; j_call: TRBJ2-1; clone_size: .; v_call: TRBV18; cdr3_nt: TGTGCCCGCTCACCACAGGGGGTCGGTGAGCAGTTCTTC; cdr3_aa: CARSPQGVGEQFF
d_call: .; j_call: TRBJ1-5; clone_size: .; v_call: TRBV5-5; cdr3_nt: TGTGCCAGCAGCCGTTTTCCTCACGGGTGGGGAGAGTCCCAGCATTTT; cdr3_aa: CASSRFPHGWGESQHF
d_call: TRBD1; j_call: TRBJ1-2; clone_size: .; v_call: TRBV5-5; cdr3_nt: TGTGCCAGCAGCTTGACAGGGACAGACTATGGCTACACCTTC; cdr3_aa: CASSLTGTDYGYTF
d_call: TRBD2; j_call: TRBJ2-1; clone_size: .; v_call: TRBV19; cdr3_nt: TGTGCCAGTAGTATATTTGCGGGAGGCGGCAATGAGCAGTTCTTC; cdr3_aa: CASSIFAGGGNEQFF
d_call: .; j_call: TRBJ2-7; clone_size: once; v_call: TRBV7-2; cdr3_nt: TGTGCCAGCAGCTTAGCGGCAGGCGAGCAGTACTTC; cdr3_aa: CASSLAAGEQYF